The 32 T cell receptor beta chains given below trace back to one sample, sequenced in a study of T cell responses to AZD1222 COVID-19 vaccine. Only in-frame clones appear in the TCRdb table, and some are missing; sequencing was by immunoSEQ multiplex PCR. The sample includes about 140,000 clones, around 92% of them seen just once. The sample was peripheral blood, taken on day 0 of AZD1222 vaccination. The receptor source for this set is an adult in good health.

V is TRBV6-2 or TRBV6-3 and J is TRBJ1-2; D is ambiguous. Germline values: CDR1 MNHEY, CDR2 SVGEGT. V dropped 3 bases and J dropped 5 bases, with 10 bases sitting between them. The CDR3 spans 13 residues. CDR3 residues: CASSYAQAYGYTF. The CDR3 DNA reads TGTGCCAGCAGTTATGCGCAGGCTTATGGCTACACCTTC.

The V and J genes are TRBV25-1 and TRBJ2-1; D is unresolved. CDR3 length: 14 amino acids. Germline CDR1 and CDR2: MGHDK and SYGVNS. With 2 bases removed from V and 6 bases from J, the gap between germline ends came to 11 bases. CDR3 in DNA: TGTGCCAGCAGTGAACGAGGCCACAGCAATGAGCAGTTCTTC. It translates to CASSERGHSNEQFF. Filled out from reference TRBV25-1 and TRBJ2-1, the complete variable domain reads EADIYQTPRYLVIGTGKKITLECSQTMGHDKMYWYQQDPGMELHLIHYSYGVNSTEKGDLSSESTVSRIRTEHFPLTLESARPSHTSQYLCASSERGHSNEQFFGPGTRLTVL.

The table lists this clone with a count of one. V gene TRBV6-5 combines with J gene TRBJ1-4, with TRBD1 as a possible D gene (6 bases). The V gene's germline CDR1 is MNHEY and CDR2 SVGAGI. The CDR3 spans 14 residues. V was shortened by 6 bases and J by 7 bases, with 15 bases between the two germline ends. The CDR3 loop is CASRGRTAPEKLFF. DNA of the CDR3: TGTGCCAGCAGGGGACGGACAGCGCCTGAAAAACTGTTTTTT.

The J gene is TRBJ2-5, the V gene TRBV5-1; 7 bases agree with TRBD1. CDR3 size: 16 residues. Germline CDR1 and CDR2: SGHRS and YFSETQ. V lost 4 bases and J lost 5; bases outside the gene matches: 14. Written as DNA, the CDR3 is TGCGCCAGCAGCCCCTATGGGACAGCCGGTGGGGAGACCCAGTACTTC. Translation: CASSPYGTAGGETQYF.

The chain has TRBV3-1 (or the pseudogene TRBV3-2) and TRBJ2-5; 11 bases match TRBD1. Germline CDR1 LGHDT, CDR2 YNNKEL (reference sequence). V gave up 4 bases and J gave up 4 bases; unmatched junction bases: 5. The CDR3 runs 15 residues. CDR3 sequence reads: CASSLRDRGGETQYF. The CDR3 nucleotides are TGTGCCAGCAGCCTCCGGGACAGGGGGGGAGAGACCCAGTACTTC.

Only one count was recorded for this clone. CDR3 sequence reads: CASSSYSVTGELFF. CDR3 DNA: TGTGCCAGCAGCTCCTATTCCGTGACCGGGGAGCTGTTTTTT. The rearrangement uses TRBV11-2 and TRBJ2-2; D is unresolved. From germline, CDR1 is SGHAT and CDR2 FQNNGV. The ends were cut back, 4 bases at V and 5 bases at J, with 11 bases in the middle. The CDR3 loop spans 14 amino acids.

The CDR3 coding sequence is TGTGCCAGCAGCTTAGAGCCCTACGAGCAGTACTTC. Translating gives CASSLEPYEQYF. The chain links TRBV7-9 to TRBJ2-7, with D unresolved. The V and J ends lost 1 base and 2 bases respectively, with 3 bases between them. Germline-derived CDR1 and CDR2 are SEHNR and FQNEAQ (reference sequence). CDR3 length equals 12 residues.

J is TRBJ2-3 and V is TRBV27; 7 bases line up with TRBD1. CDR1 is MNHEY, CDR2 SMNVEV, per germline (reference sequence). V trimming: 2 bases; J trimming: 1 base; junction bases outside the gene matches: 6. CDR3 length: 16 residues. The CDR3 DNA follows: TGTGCCAGCAGTTTAACTAGACAGGGTGGCACAGATACGCAGTATTTT. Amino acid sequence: CASSLTRQGGTDTQYF.

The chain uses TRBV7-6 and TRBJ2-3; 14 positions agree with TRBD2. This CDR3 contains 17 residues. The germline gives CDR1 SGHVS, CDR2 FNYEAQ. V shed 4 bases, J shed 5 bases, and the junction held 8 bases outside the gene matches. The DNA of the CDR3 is TGTGCCAGCAGCTCCCCGGGACTAGCGGGAGTGCAAGATACGCAGTATTTT. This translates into CASSSPGLAGVQDTQYF. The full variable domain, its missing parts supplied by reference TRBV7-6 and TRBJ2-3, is GAGVSQSPRYKVTKRGQDVALRCDPISGHVSLYWYRQALGQGPEFLTYFNYEAQQDKSGLPNDRFSAERPEGSISTLTIQRTEQRDSAMYRCASSSPGLAGVQDTQYFGPGTRLTVL.

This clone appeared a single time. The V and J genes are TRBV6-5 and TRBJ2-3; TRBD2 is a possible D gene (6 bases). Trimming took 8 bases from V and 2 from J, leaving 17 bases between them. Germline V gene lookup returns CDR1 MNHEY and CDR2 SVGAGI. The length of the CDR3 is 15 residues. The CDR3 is CASAPGSGHTDTQYF. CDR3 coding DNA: TGTGCCAGCGCTCCGGGTAGCGGTCACACAGATACGCAGTATTTT.

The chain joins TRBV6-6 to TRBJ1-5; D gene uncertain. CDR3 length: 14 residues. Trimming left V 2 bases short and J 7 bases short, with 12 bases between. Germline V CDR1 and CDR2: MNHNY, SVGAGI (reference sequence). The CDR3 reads CASSYDLKGQPQHF. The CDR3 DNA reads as TGTGCCAGCAGTTACGATCTCAAGGGCCAGCCCCAGCATTTT.

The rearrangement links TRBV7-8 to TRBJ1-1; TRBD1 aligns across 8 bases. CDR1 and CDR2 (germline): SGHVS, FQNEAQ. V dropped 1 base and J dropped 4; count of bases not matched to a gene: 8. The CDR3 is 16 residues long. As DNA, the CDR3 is TGTGCCAGCAGCTTAGATAGGACAGGGAAGAGCACTGAAGCTTTCTTT. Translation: CASSLDRTGKSTEAFF.

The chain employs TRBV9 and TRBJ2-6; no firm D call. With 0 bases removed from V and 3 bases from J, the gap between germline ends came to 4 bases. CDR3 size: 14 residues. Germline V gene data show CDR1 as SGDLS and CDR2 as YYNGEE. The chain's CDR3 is CASSVAIGANVLTF. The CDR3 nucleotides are TGTGCCAGCAGCGTAGCTATTGGGGCCAACGTCCTGACTTTC.

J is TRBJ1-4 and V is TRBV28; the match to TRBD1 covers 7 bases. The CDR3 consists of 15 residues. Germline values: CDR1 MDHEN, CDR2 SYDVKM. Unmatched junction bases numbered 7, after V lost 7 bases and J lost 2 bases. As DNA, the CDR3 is TGTGCCAGCACCCCTTGGGGACAGACTAATGAAAAACTGTTTTTT. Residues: CASTPWGQTNEKLFF.

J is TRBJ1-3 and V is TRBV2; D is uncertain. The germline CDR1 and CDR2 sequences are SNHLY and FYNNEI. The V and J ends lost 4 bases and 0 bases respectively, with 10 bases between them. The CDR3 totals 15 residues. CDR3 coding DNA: TGTGCCAGCAGTGCAGGACGGCCCTCTGGAAACACCATATATTTT. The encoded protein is CASSAGRPSGNTIYF.

CDR3 sequence: CATSRPWDGNTEAFF. CDR3 nucleotides: TGTGCCACCAGCAGGCCGTGGGACGGGAACACTGAAGCTTTCTTT. This chain uses TRBV28 with TRBJ1-1, with TRBD1 as a possible D gene (5 bases). CDR3 length: 15 amino acids. Trimming took off 10 bases at V and 1 base at J, with 19 bases between the two ends. In germline, CDR1 is MDHEN, CDR2 SYDVKM.

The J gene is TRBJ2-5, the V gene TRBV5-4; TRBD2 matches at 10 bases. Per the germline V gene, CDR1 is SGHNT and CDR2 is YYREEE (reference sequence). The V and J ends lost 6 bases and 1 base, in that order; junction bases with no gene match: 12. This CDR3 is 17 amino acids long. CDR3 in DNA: TGTGCCAGCATTGGGCCGCGAGCGGGAGGGGGCCAAGAGACCCAGTACTTC. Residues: CASIGPRAGGGQETQYF.

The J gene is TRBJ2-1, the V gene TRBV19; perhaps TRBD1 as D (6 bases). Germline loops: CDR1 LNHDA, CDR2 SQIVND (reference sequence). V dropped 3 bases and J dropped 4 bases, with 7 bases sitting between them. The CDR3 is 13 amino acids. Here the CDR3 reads CASSIRGYNEQFF. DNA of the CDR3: TGTGCCAGTAGTATCAGGGGATACAATGAGCAGTTCTTC.

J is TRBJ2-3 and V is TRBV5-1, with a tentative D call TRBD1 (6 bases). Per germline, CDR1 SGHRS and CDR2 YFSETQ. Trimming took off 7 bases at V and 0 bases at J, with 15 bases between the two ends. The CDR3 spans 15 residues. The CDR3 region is CASLSRGFSTDTQYF. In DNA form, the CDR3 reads TGCGCCAGCTTAAGCAGGGGATTTAGCACAGATACGCAGTATTTT.

Here the CDR3 reads CASSYSIVGEGNTIYF. The CDR3 DNA reads TGTGCCAGCAGTTACTCGATTGTGGGAGAAGGAAACACCATATATTTT. The chain is built from TRBV6-6 and TRBJ1-3; no definite D call. Trimming left V 0 bases short and J 4 bases short, with 13 bases between. The CDR3 loop spans 16 amino acids. The V gene's germline CDR1 is MNHNY and CDR2 SVGAGI (reference sequence).

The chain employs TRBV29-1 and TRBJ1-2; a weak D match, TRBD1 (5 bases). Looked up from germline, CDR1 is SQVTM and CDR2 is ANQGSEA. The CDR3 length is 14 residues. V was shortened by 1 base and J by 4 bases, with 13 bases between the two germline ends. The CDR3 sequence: CSVEGGGVGYGYTF. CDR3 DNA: TGCAGCGTTGAAGGTGGAGGGGTGGGCTATGGCTACACCTTC.

CDR3 nucleotide sequence: TGTGCCAGCAGCTTAGAAGTGGGGTCCTACGAGCAGTACTTC. Translation: CASSLEVGSYEQYF. This sequence joins TRBV7-2 and TRBJ2-7; unclear D gene. This CDR3 contains 14 residues. In germline, CDR1 is SGHTA, CDR2 FQGNSA. The V end was cut by 1 base, the J end by 1 base, with 8 bases between.

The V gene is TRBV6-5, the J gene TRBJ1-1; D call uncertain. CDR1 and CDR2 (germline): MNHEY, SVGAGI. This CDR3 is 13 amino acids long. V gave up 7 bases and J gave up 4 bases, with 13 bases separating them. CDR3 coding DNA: TGTGCCAGCACTATTTCCCCAAGCACTGAAGCTTTCTTT. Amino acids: CASTISPSTEAFF.

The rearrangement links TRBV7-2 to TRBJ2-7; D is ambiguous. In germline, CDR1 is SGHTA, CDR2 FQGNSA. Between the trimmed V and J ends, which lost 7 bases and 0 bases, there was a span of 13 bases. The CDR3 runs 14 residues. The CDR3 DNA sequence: TGTGCCAGCAACGAAGCTCCGAGCTCCTACGAGCAGTACTTC. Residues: CASNEAPSSYEQYF. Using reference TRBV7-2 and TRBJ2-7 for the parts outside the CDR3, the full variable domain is GAGVSQSPSNKVTEKGKDVELRCDPISGHTALYWYRQSLGQGLEFLIYFQGNSAPDKSGLPSDRFSAERTGGSVSTLTIQRTQQEDSAVYLCASNEAPSSYEQYFGPGTRLTVT.

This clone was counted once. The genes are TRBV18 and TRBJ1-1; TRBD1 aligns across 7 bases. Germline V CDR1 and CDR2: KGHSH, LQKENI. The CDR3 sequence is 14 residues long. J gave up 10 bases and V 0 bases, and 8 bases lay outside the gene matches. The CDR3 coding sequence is TGTGCCAGCTCACCACCGGAGGACAGGTCGAGAGCTTTCTTT. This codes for CASSPPEDRSRAFF.

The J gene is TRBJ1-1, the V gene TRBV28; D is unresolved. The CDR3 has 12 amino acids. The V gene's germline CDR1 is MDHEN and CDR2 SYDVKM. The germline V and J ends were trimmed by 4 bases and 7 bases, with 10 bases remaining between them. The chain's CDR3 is CASSSPVNEAFF. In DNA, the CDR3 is TGTGCCAGCAGTTCTCCGGTAAATGAAGCTTTCTTT.

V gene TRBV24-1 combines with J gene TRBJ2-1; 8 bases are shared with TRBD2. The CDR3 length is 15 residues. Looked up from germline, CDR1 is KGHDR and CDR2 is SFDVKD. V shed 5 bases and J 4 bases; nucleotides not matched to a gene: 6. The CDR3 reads CATSAGGGLYNEQFF. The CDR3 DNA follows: TGTGCCACCAGTGCGGGGGGGGGCCTATACAATGAGCAGTTCTTC.

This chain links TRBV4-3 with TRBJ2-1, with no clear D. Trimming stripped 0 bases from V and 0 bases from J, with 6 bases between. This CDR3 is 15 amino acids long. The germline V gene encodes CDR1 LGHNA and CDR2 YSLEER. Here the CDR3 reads CASSQETTSYNEQFF. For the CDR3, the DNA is TGCGCCAGCAGCCAAGAAACTACCTCCTACAATGAGCAGTTCTTC.

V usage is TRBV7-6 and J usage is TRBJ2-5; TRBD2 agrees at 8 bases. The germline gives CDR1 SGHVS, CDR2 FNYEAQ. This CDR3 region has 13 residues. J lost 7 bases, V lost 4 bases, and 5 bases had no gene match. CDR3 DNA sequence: TGTGCCAGCAGCTCTCGGGGGGGAGGGACCCAGTACTTC. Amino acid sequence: CASSSRGGGTQYF.

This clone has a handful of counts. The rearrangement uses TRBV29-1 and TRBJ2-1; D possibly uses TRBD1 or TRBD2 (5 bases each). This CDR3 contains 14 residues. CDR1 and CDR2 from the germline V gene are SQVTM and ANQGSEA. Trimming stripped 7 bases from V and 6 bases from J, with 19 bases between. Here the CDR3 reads CSGYIRDRSNEQFF. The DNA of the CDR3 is TGCAGCGGATATATCCGGGACCGCAGCAATGAGCAGTTCTTC.

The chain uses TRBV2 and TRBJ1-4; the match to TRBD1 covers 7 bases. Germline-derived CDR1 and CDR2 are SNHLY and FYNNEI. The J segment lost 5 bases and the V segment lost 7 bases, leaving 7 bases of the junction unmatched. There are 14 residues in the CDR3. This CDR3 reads CASNLLTGNEKLFF. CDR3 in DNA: TGTGCCAGCAACCTTCTGACAGGGAATGAAAAACTGTTTTTT.

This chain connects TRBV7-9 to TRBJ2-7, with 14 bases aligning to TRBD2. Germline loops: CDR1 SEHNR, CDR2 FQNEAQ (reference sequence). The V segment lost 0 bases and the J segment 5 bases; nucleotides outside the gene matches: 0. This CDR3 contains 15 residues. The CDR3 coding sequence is TGTGCCAGCAGCTTAGCGGGACTAGCGGGGGACGAGCAGTACTTC. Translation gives CASSLAGLAGDEQYF.